Below, 22 T cell receptor beta chains from the same sample are listed, as sequenced in a study of neurological immune-mediated disorders. TCRdb ran MiXCR on the 5' RACE reads and lists one entry per CDR3 protein. The table includes 35,000 or so distinct CDR3 sequences, 13% to 15% detected once. The sequencing sample was made of PBMCs. These receptors came from a woman in her forties or fifties with HTLV-1-associated myelopathy (HAM/TSP).

This clonotype was recorded many times. V and J are TRBV15 and TRBJ1-2; D is ambiguous. Per germline, CDR1 LNHNV and CDR2 YYDKDF (reference sequence). V was clipped by 0 bases and J by 1 base, with 3 bases between them. The CDR3 loop spans 13 amino acids. The CDR3: CATSRDSNYGYTF. Here the CDR3 DNA reads TGTGCCACCAGCAGAGACAGTAACTATGGCTACACCTTC.

This clonotype was seen at least ten times. The gene calls are TRBV5-1 and TRBJ2-6; D ambiguous. CDR1 and CDR2 from the germline V gene are SGHRS and YFSETQ. The CDR3 extends over 15 amino acids. Trimming cost V 0 bases and J 0 bases, with 4 bases left between them. The CDR3 here is CASSLASSGANVLTF. Written as DNA, the CDR3 is TGCGCCAGCAGCTTGGCAAGCTCTGGGGCCAACGTCCTGACTTTC.

This clonotype was counted at least ten times. The rearrangement uses TRBV5-1 and TRBJ2-1, with 13 nucleotides matching TRBD2. Germline assignment: CDR1 SGHRS and CDR2 YFSETQ. CDR3 length equals 15 residues. Losses at the gene ends were 2 bases for V and 9 bases for J; bases not matched to a gene: 5. DNA of the CDR3: TGCGCCAGCAGCTTAAAACTAGCGGGGGGGCGTGAGCAGTTCTTC. Protein: CASSLKLAGGREQFF. The full variable domain, with the rest looked up from reference TRBV5-1 and TRBJ2-1, is KAGVTQTPRYLIKTRGQQVTLSCSPISGHRSVSWYQQTPGQGLQFLFEYFSETQRNKGNFPGRFSGRQFSNSRSEMNVSTLELGDSALYLCASSLKLAGGREQFFGPGTRLTVL.

This clonotype was found many times. The rearrangement uses TRBV5-1 and TRBJ2-5; 10 bases align to TRBD2. This CDR3 region has 16 residues. CDR1 SGHRS and CDR2 YFSETQ come from the germline V gene. J was trimmed by 3 bases and V by 5 bases; bases with no gene match: 10. The CDR3 protein is CASSRSGGAGEETQYF. DNA of the CDR3: TGCGCCAGCAGTCGAAGCGGGGGGGCTGGGGAAGAGACCCAGTACTTC.

This clonotype has a count of ten or more. V gene TRBV12-3 or TRBV12-4 combines with J gene TRBJ1-5; D is unclear. The CDR3 has 15 residues. V shed 3 bases and J shed 2 bases, with 11 bases lying between them. CDR3 sequence reads: CASSFGRSRNQPQHF. The CDR3 bases are TGTGCCAGCAGTTTCGGGCGAAGTCGCAATCAGCCCCAGCATTTT.

This clonotype was counted at least ten times. One end of the junction does not line up with germline, which may come from a read error. V usage is TRBV6-2 or TRBV6-3 and J usage is TRBJ2-7; either TRBD1 or TRBD2 may fit D (5 bases each). The germline gives CDR1 MNHEY, CDR2 SVGEGT. The CDR3 sequence is 15 residues long. The CDR3 sequence is CASSTGTHLSHEQYF. The CDR3 DNA reads as TGTGCCAGCAGTACCGGGACCCACCTCTCCCACGAGCAGTACTTC.

At least ten counts were recorded for this clonotype. J is TRBJ2-7 and V is TRBV4-2; possibly TRBD1 for D (6 bases). V dropped 0 bases and J dropped 9 bases, with 12 bases sitting between them. This CDR3 is 13 amino acids long. The germline V gene has CDR1 LGHNA and CDR2 YNFKEQ. The chain's CDR3 is CASSQEVEGVQYV. DNA of the CDR3: TGTGCCAGCAGCCAAGAGGTCGAGGGGGTGCAGTACGTC.

The table lists this clonotype with many counts. The chain has TRBV20-1 and TRBJ2-1; 9 bases match TRBD1. Germline V gene data show CDR1 as DFQATT and CDR2 as SNEGSKA (reference sequence). The CDR3 is 15 residues long. The V and J ends lost 0 bases and 5 bases, in that order; junction bases with no gene match: 5. Here the CDR3 reads CSARDPGTGNNEQFF. As DNA, the CDR3 is TGCAGTGCTAGAGACCCCGGGACAGGGAACAATGAGCAGTTCTTC.

This clonotype occurred many times. A much larger clone differs by one base, so this may be a read error. V usage is TRBV12-3 or TRBV12-4 and J usage is TRBJ1-1; a possible D gene is TRBD1 (5 bases). This CDR3 is built from 15 residues. CDR3 sequence: CTSSLVAQVNTEAFF. The CDR3 DNA is TGTACCAGCAGTTTAGTAGCACAGGTGAACACTGAAGCTTTCTTT.

Of note for this clonotype: This may be a read error, as it is one base from a much larger clone. This rearrangement joins TRBV6-1 to TRBJ1-6, with 7 nucleotides matching TRBD1. The CDR3 consists of 16 residues. Germline V gene data show CDR1 as MNHNS and CDR2 as SASEGT. The V and J ends lost 7 bases and 7 bases, in that order; junction bases with no gene match: 13. CDR3 sequence reads: CASIEGAELNNSPLHF. For the CDR3, the DNA is TGTGCCAGCATTGAGGGGGCGGAACTGAACAATTCACCCCTCCACTTT.

The V call is TRBV5-1, the J call TRBJ1-3; D remains ambiguous. The germline V gene encodes CDR1 SGHRS and CDR2 YFSETQ. CDR3 length: 15 amino acids. The ends were cut back, 0 bases at V and 0 bases at J, with 7 bases in the middle. The CDR3 nucleotides are TGCGCCAGCAGCTTGGGGCAGCTCTCTGGAAACACCATATATTTT. Its translation is CASSLGQLSGNTIYF.

This clonotype was recorded many times. The gene calls are TRBV20-1 and TRBJ1-1; D is perhaps TRBD1 (6 bases). Germline V gene sequence: CDR1 DFQATT, CDR2 SNEGSKA (reference sequence). V lost 3 bases, J lost 6 bases, and 14 bases lay in between. The CDR3 is 13 residues long. The CDR3 spells CSARLSGAAEAFF. The CDR3 DNA sequence: TGCAGTGCTAGGCTCTCAGGGGCCGCTGAAGCTTTCTTT.

This clonotype has ten or more counts. This chain links TRBV5-1 with TRBJ1-1; D is possibly TRBD1 (5 bases). This CDR3 spans 14 amino acids. From germline, CDR1 is SGHRS and CDR2 YFSETQ. Trimming pared 7 bases from V and 3 bases from J, leaving 16 bases between. The CDR3 DNA is TGCGCCAGCGTGGGGGTGGACCCCTACACTGAAGCTTTCTTT. Protein sequence: CASVGVDPYTEAFF.

This clonotype was observed at least ten times. V and J are TRBV3-1 and TRBJ2-1; TRBD1 matches at 7 bases. The CDR3 consists of 16 residues. From germline, CDR1 is LGHDT and CDR2 YNNKEL (reference sequence). The V gene end was trimmed by 9 bases and the J gene end by 0 bases; junction bases not matched to a gene: 11. The CDR3 sequence: CASQGGSGGSYNEQFF. DNA of the CDR3: TGTGCCAGTCAGGGCGGTTCAGGGGGCTCCTACAATGAGCAGTTCTTC.

In this sample, this clonotype turned up many times. The chain joins TRBV15 to TRBJ1-2; no clear D. Trimming pared 0 bases from V and 8 bases from J, leaving 10 bases between. CDR1 is LNHNV and CDR2 is YYDKDF in the germline V gene (reference sequence). This CDR3 is 13 amino acids long. CDR3 sequence (DNA): TGTGCCACCAGCAGAGATCTTACAAGGGGCTACACCTTC. Protein: CATSRDLTRGYTF.

This clonotype came up many times. The rearrangement uses TRBV12-3 or TRBV12-4 and TRBJ1-1; no clear D. The CDR3 has 14 residues. V was pared by 1 base and J by 4 bases, with 10 bases between. The CDR3 coding sequence is TGTGCCAGCAGTTTAGGTGTGGCTGGCACTGAAGCTTTCTTT. This translates into CASSLGVAGTEAFF.

Concerning this clonotype: Germline and junction disagree at one end, which may indicate a read error. The chain combines TRBV7-3 with TRBJ2-5, with TRBD1 matching 8 bases. The CDR3 loop spans 15 amino acids. Germline V lookup: CDR1 SGHTA, CDR2 FQGTGA. CDR3 DNA sequence: TGTCCCAGCAGCTTAACAGGGGGTAGGGCAGAGACCCAGTACTTC. This translates into CPSSLTGGRAETQYF.

A few counts support this clonotype. This chain links TRBV19 with TRBJ1-1; unclear D gene. V lost 3 bases, J lost 8 bases, and 22 bases lay in between. The CDR3 runs 16 residues. CDR1 is LNHDA and CDR2 is SQIVND in the germline V gene (reference sequence). The CDR3 loop reads CASSISNSRLKTEAFF. In DNA, the CDR3 is TGTGCCAGTAGTATCTCTAACAGTCGACTGAAGACAGAAGCTTTCTTT. The variable domain in full, with the rest retrieved from reference TRBV19 and TRBJ1-1, is DGGITQSPKYLFRKEGQNVTLSCEQNLNHDAMYWYRQDPGQGLRLIYYSQIVNDFQKGDIAEGYSVSREKKESFPLTVTSAQKNPTAFYLCASSISNSRLKTEAFFGQGTRLTVV.

This clonotype has ten or more counts. V and J are TRBV6-5 and TRBJ1-6, with D unclear. From germline, CDR1 is MNHEY and CDR2 SVGAGI. The CDR3 totals 15 residues. Trimming took off 0 bases at V and 7 bases at J, with 10 bases between the two ends. DNA for the CDR3: TGTGCCAGCAGTTACTCCCTCCTGGAGAATTCACCCCTCCACTTT. The encoded protein is CASSYSLLENSPLHF.

The table lists this clonotype with many counts. V gene TRBV27 combines with J gene TRBJ1-1, with 7 bases that match TRBD1. There are 14 residues in the CDR3. The germline CDR1 and CDR2 sequences are MNHEY and SMNVEV (reference sequence). J gave up 1 base and V 8 bases, and 7 bases lay outside the gene matches. Written as DNA, the CDR3 is TGTGCCAGCGGACACCGGGACAGGAACACTGAAGCTTTCTTT. Protein sequence: CASGHRDRNTEAFF.

On this clonotype itself: Because it lacks the conserved phenylalanine or tryptophan at the end, this CDR3 is likely a read error. V usage is TRBV20-1 and J usage is TRBJ2-1, with 15 bases lining up with TRBD2. The V and J ends lost 7 bases and 0 bases, in that order; junction bases with no gene match: 13. Per germline, CDR1 DFQATT and CDR2 SNEGSKA (reference sequence). This CDR3 region has 19 residues. CDR3 residues: CSVPRGTSGGPPSYNEQFL. For the CDR3, the DNA is TGCAGTGTGCCGAGGGGGACTAGCGGGGGGCCACCCTCCTACAATGAGCAGTTCTTA.

This clonotype was seen repeatedly, ten times or more. This chain links TRBV7-2 with TRBJ2-5; D gene uncertain. There are 16 residues in the CDR3. Germline CDR1 is SGHTA and CDR2 is FQGNSA. The V end was cut by 5 bases, the J end by 2 bases, with 18 bases between. Written as DNA, the CDR3 is TGTGCCAGCAGCCCATGGTCGGAGTCTTTTCAAGAGACCCAGTACTTC. It codes for CASSPWSESFQETQYF.